The rows below give T cell receptor beta chains drawn from one sample of a study of cytomegalovirus exposure and HLA in healthy donors. Sequencing used immunoSEQ multiplex PCR; TCRdb keeps in-frame clones, though not all of them. Among around 120,000 clones listed, approximately 72% were seen once. Sequenced material: PBMCs. The source is a woman in her thirties or forties in good health and CMV-seropositive. CDR3s leave out the opening cysteine and the closing phenylalanine or tryptophan. A D gene is named only where the DNA matches it firmly.

CDR3 length	D gene	V gene	J gene	CDR3 protein
12	TRBD1	TRBV14	TRBJ2-7	ASSLNRQGVGQY
13	TRBD1	TRBV7-3	TRBJ1-6	ASSSGQGYNSPLH
11	NA	TRBV25-1	TRBJ1-1	ASSKLLDRKAF
13	NA	TRBV6-5	TRBJ2-2	ASSYRRVDTGELF
13	NA	TRBV7-9	TRBJ2-7	ASSLPGQGRNEQY
12	TRBD2	TRBV5-1	TRBJ2-3	ASGPSEAGGTQY
11	NA	TRBV5-4	TRBJ2-5	ASSLRGWETQY
12	NA	TRBV18	TRBJ1-4	ASSAGTSNEKLF
16	TRBD2	TRBV10-3	TRBJ2-3	AISPGLAGETSTDTQY
12	TRBD2	TRBV5-1	TRBJ2-7	ASSLVGGGYEQY
14	NA	TRBV7-3	TRBJ2-1	ASSWGWRSSYNEQF
14	TRBD2	TRBV19	TRBJ2-5	ASSPGLAWYQETQY
11	NA	TRBV7-3	TRBJ1-2	ASSFIGGNGYT
13	NA	TRBV4-3	TRBJ1-1	ASSQGHLANLEAF
13	NA	TRBV19	TRBJ2-1	ASSIQVLSYNEQF
13	TRBD2	TRBV2	TRBJ2-3	ASSGFSGGTDTQY
12	TRBD1	TRBV9	TRBJ1-2	ASSYRTGVYGYT
11	NA	TRBV7-2	TRBJ2-2	ASSSYTAGELF
13	NA	TRBV27	TRBJ1-1	ASSAWATKGTEAF
12	TRBD1	TRBV2	TRBJ1-2	ASIGDRDDGGYT
12	TRBD1	TRBV28	TRBJ2-3	ASSPDRGTDTQY
11	NA	TRBV7-2	TRBJ1-1	ASSFAVGQQAF
13	NA	TRBV4-1	TRBJ1-2	ASSHLIQGVYGYT
14	NA	TRBV27	TRBJ1-1	ASSPLASNLNTEAF
13	NA	TRBV7-8	TRBJ1-3	ASSLSPTSGNTIY
11	NA	TRBV11-2	TRBJ1-1	ASSLYRNTEAF
13	TRBD1	TRBV7-2	TRBJ2-1	ASSLDRGLLNEQF
12	TRBD1	TRBV7-8	TRBJ1-5	ASSPGQSDQPQH
12	TRBD2	TRBV7-3	TRBJ2-1	ASSSSSGEGEQF
13	NA	TRBV11-2	TRBJ1-1	ASSESTGQNTEAF
14	TRBD2	TRBV9	TRBJ2-1	ASSVDLAGGYNEQF
10	TRBD1	TRBV2	TRBJ2-7	ASRDRGYEQY
13	NA	TRBV7-2	TRBJ1-2	ASSLGMGRVNGYT
15	NA	TRBV5-6	TRBJ1-1	ASSLILPGQSNTEAF
12	NA	TRBV2	TRBJ1-6	ASSEIASGSPLH
12	TRBD1	TRBV11-2	TRBJ2-7	ASSSQGSAYEQY
11	NA	TRBV7-2	TRBJ1-1	ASSPRALTEAF
12	NA	TRBV28	TRBJ2-7	ASSFRVGLYEQY
12	NA	TRBV5-4	TRBJ2-5	ASSFVEEEETQY
13	NA	TRBV7-2	TRBJ1-2	ASSISRGTSYGYT
15	TRBD1	TRBV7-2	TRBJ2-7	ASSLAYEDRGSYEQY
13	NA	TRBV6-5	TRBJ1-5	ASSSGVNSNQPQH
15	NA	TRBV4-1	TRBJ2-5	ASSQSWESGVGETQY
17	TRBD2	TRBV19	TRBJ2-5	ASSIVYSGGAEFQETQY
12	TRBD1	TRBV5-1	TRBJ1-5	ASSPGTGNQPQH
9	NA	TRBV2	TRBJ2-7	ASSTETDPY
12	NA	TRBV27	TRBJ1-2	ASSNREPAYGYT
12	NA	TRBV5-1	TRBJ1-4	ASSLQGTNEKLF
12	NA	TRBV6-5	TRBJ1-5	ASSYSIGGQPQH
12	TRBD1	TRBV2	TRBJ2-3	ASTSFRGPDTQY
11	NA	TRBV27	TRBJ1-5	ASGGELNQPQH
12	NA	TRBV11-2	TRBJ1-4	ASSLGNTEEKLF
13	NA	TRBV29-1	TRBJ2-2	SVGGLKINTGELF